The sequence of this T cell receptor (beta chain) was determined in a study of cytomegalovirus exposure and HLA in healthy donors. Primers included in the PCR were 60 Vbeta and 13 Jbeta primers. The data were produced by immunoSEQ multiplex PCR, yet TCRdb's version contains in-frame clones alone and is incomplete. The top ten clones hold under 3% of a sample with 250,000 to 350,000 clones, 72% of them seen once. Input material: PBMCs. The sequence was collected from a female donor in good health and CMV-seronegative.

CDR3 amino acids: CASSEGLAEGGEQFF. In nucleotides, the CDR3 is TGTGCCAGCAGCGAGGGACTAGCGGAGGGGGGTGAGCAGTTCTTC. The rearrangement joins TRBV5-4 to TRBJ2-1, with TRBD2 matching over 11 bases. Germline trimming cut 4 bases from V and 9 bases from J; bases unmatched to any gene: 9. This CDR3 region has 15 residues. Germline CDR1 reads SGHNT; CDR2 reads YYREEE (reference sequence).